This T cell receptor (beta chain) appears in the sequencing data of a study of T cell responses to AZD1222 COVID-19 vaccine. General study points: Repertoire sampling happened only post peak T cell response. Variant regions that are unmutated are reportedly the target of nearly half of spike-specific TCRs. Spike-spanning, vaccine-associated CD4 TCRs were dominant at 160-218 and 743-854.

Turning to this clone: Its antigen is still unknown.

Using immunoSEQ multiplex PCR, the repertoire was profiled, and TCRdb retains in-frame clones only, with some absent. The sample has around 140,000 clones; around 90% are singletons. Trimming stripped 4 bases from V and 4 bases from J, with 6 bases between. Per germline, CDR1 SEHNR and CDR2 FQNEAQ (reference sequence). The CDR3 covers 12 residues. The source is an adult who received the AZD1222 COVID-19 vaccine. The chain has TRBV7-9 and TRBJ2-3; no reliable D call. The sequences come from peripheral blood, collected 28 days after the second AZD1222 dose. The CDR3, as DNA: TGTGCCAGCAGCTCAGGCCCAGATACGCAGTATTTT. Translating it yields CASSSGPDTQYF.